This T cell receptor beta chain was profiled in a study of T-cell memory formation after mild COVID-19. In TCRdb, the 5' RACE reads were re-called with MiXCR into one record per CDR3 protein. The sample has hundreds of thousands of distinct CDR3 sequences, roughly a sixth seen once. Study-wide points: Mostly located in CM and EM were contracting CD4+ clones, with contracting CD8+ clones located in EMRA. In second-wave clones peaking day 37, SARS-CoV-2 specificity remained unconfirmed.

Germline assignment: CDR1 SGDLS and CDR2 YYNGEE. CDR3 size: 17 residues. The V gene end was trimmed by 4 bases and the J gene end by 4 bases; junction bases not matched to a gene: 13. Only a few counts were recorded for this clonotype. What it recognizes is unknown. This chain uses TRBV9 with TRBJ2-1; 8 bases agree with TRBD2. Sequencing was done on a sample of PBMCs or a T cell subset sorted from them (not recorded which). This TCR derives from an adult woman who had mild COVID-19 (a few samples of this study predate the infection). Cell type and time point are not known. CDR3 sequence reads: CASSPLSGRGDYNEQFF. Written as DNA, the CDR3 is TGTGCCAGCAGCCCTCTTTCGGGGCGGGGGGATTACAATGAGCAGTTCTTC. Together with reference TRBV9 and TRBJ2-1, the CDR3 gives the full variable domain: DSGVTQTPKHLITATGQRVTLRCSPRSGDLSVYWYQQSLDQGLQFLIQYYNGEERAKGNILERFSAQQFPDLHSELNLSSLELGDSALYFCASSPLSGRGDYNEQFFGPGTRLTVL.